One T cell receptor beta chain is described in this entry. The sample belongs to a study of technical replicates of blood from a handful of donors. TCRdb keeps only in-frame clones here, not all; method: immunoSEQ multiplex PCR. The sample shows about 44,000 clones, around 96% of them seen only once. Sequencing used T cells isolated from PBMCs. The receptor comes from a human donor in good health.

The CDR3: CASSRQGSHHGYTF. The CDR3 region has the DNA TGTGCCAGCAGCCGACAGGGTAGTCACCATGGCTACACCTTC. V usage is TRBV11-3 and J usage is TRBJ1-2; TRBD1 aligns across 7 bases. This CDR3 is 14 amino acids long. In germline, CDR1 is SGHNT, CDR2 YENEEA. V was clipped by 5 bases and J by 6 bases; unmatched bases: 9.